The source of this T cell receptor beta chain is a study of OX40 agonist ivuxolimab in advanced cancers. Turning to the study itself: Six ivuxolimab dose levels, 0.01 to 10 mg/kg, were given intravenously every 2 weeks. Males comprised 82.7% of the group, whose mean age was roughly 60 years (range roughly 20 to 90). Study outcomes and limitations: The study found that CD8+ T cells averaged more expanded clones than CD4+. Certain nonresponders additionally had low normalized T-cell clonal expansion.

CDR1 is MGHRA and CDR2 is YSYEKL in the germline V gene. V was cut by 0 bases and J by 3 bases, with 17 bases left in between. The CDR3 consists of 17 residues. As to this clone: Its target is unknown.

Libraries were prepared by immunoSEQ multiplex PCR; TCRdb keeps only in-frame clonotypes and omits some of them. The sample contains some 37,000 clones, roughly 80% of which appear only once. The material was CD4+ or CD8+ T cells sorted from blood, obtained in a trial of the OX40 agonist ivuxolimab. The TCR originated in an adult with an advanced solid tumor such as melanoma, head and neck, liver or kidney cancer. The V and J genes are TRBV4-1 and TRBJ1-2, with no clear D. In DNA form, the CDR3 reads TGCGCCAGCAGCCAAGATGGCAAAGCCCGGATAGACTATGGCTACACCTTC. Residues: CASSQDGKARIDYGYTF.